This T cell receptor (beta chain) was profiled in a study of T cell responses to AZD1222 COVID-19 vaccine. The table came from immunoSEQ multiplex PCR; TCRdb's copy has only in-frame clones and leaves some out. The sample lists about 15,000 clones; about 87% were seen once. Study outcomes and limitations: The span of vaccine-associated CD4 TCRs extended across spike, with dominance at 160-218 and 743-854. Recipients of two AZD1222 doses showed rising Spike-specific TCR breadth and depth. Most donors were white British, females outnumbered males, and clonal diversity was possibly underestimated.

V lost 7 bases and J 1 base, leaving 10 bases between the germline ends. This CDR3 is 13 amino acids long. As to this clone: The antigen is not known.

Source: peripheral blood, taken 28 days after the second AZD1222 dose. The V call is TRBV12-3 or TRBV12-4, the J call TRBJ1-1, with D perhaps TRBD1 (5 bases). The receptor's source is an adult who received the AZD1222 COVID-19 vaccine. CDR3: CASTWGRNTEAFF. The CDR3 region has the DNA TGTGCCAGCACCTGGGGACGGAACACTGAAGCTTTCTTT.